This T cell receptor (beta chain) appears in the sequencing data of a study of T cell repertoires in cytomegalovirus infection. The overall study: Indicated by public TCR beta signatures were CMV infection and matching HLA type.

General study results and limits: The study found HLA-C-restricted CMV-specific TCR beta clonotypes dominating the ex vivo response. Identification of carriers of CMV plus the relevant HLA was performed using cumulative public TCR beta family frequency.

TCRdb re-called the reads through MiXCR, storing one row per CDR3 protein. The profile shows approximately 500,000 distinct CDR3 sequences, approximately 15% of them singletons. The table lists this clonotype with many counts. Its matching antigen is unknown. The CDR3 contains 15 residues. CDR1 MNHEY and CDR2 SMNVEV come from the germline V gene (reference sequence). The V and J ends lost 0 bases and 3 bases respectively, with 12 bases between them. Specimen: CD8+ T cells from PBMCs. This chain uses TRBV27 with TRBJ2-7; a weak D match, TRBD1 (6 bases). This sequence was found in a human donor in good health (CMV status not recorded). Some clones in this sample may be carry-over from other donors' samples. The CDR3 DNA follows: TGTGCCAGCAGTTTATCGGACAGCCCCTACTACGAGCAGTACTTC. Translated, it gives CASSLSDSPYYEQYF.